This T cell receptor beta chain emerged from a study of CD8 T cells in Susac syndrome (dated by TCRdb to about 2019). For the wider study: Whether CD8+ T cell activation and differentiation in Susac syndrome was antigen driven was tested using repertoire sequencing. The study compared CD8+ T cell repertoire clonality among 12 healthy donors, around 14 Susac syndrome patients and about 16 multiple sclerosis patients. Study-wide conclusions, independent of this receptor: The study acknowledged that relatively few individuals were included in the TCR sequencing and HLA analysis.

Peripheral blood CD8+ and CD4+ T cells from healthy donors, Susac syndrome patients and multiple sclerosis patients were profiled by high-throughput TCR beta sequencing. Multiple sclerosis controls were treatment-naive patients with stable or active relapsing-remitting disease fulfilling revised McDonald criteria. CD8+ TEMRA cells were enriched by FACS, while bulk CD8+ and CD4+ T cells were purified by magnetic negative isolation. Blood was collected in EDTA tubes and processed within 24 hours, with PBMCs isolated through density gradient centrifugation. PBMCs intended for TCR sequencing were cryopreserved in liquid nitrogen and thawed later in a water bath at 37 degrees C. The sorted or isolated CD4+, CD8+ and CD8+ TEMRA cells had a purity of 90% or higher. As for this clonotype: Its binding antigen is unknown. Nothing much larger sits one base from this clone, and base qualities are not available.

The germline V gene (reference sequence) gives CDR1 as MNHEY and CDR2 as SMNVEV. Including the terminal cysteine and phenylalanine, the CDR3 comprises 12 residues. Only the CDR3 DNA is retained, 36 bases long and in frame from the first base. V is clipped by 6 bases and J by 3 bases, and the sequence between their germline boundaries is 8 bases long. RNA was extracted using the RNeasy kit, and about 0.5 to 1 ug of the RNA was reverse transcribed with random hexamers. TCR beta CDR3 regions were amplified with the immunoSEQ multiplex PCR assay covering 54 Vbeta and 13 Jbeta segments. To correct PCR amplification bias, a synthetic template baseline was used for both primer optimization and computational correction. The original methods were these. Reads were annotated to V, D and J genes per IMGT and analyzed with immunoSEQ Analyzer, keeping only productive sequences. To calculate clonality, Shannon entropy was normalized by log2 of the number of productive unique sequences and then subtracted from one. For each patient and control, public and private clones were evaluated among the 100 most prevalent clones. Clones were defined as Susac-specific if absent from the healthy and MS cohorts, from under 1,200 published viral clones and from other ImmuneACCESS disease sequences. TCRdb cleaned the public reads at Q25 with fastp, built clones with MiXCR and kept in-frame beta chains. Each entry is one CDR3 protein sequence, shown with its most common DNA and genes. It is TCRdb's table, rather than the study itself, that gives the V and J calls and clone size. The sample table records around 170,000 distinct CDR3 sequences; 90% to 95% of these occur just once. The ten largest clones capture 0.15% to 0.2% of the sample.

Recombination connected TRBV27 to TRBJ1-2; TRBD1 is a possible D gene, resting on 5 matching bases. The specimen sequenced was CD8+ T cells from PBMCs. The clonotype was recovered from a human donor with multiple sclerosis. The DNA sequence is as follows: TGTGCCAGCAGCGGGGGAGACTATGGCTACACCTTC. Translation gives CASSGGDYGYTF.